One sample yielded the 3 T cell receptor beta chains listed below, sequenced in a study of blood T cell repertoires in COVID-19. Here immunoSEQ multiplex PCR was the method, and the copy in TCRdb shows in-frame clones only, minus some. The sample carries approximately 61,000 clones, approximately 79% recorded once. The sample comprised peripheral blood. These receptors originate from an older woman with acute or convalescent COVID-19.

The chain joins TRBV11-2 to TRBJ1-2; no reliable D call. Per germline, CDR1 SGHAT and CDR2 FQNNGV. V dropped 1 base and J dropped 7 bases, with 7 bases sitting between them. This CDR3 comprises 12 residues. The CDR3 DNA sequence: TGTGCCAGCAGCTTAGCCTCAGTTGGCTACACCTTC. Translated, it gives CASSLASVGYTF.

The chain joins TRBV7-9 to TRBJ1-1, with 8 bases fitting TRBD1. The CDR3 length is 12 residues. The germline V gene encodes CDR1 SEHNR and CDR2 FQNEAQ (reference sequence). Trimming took 7 bases from V and 7 from J; bases not matched to a gene: 5. CDR3 sequence reads: CASTAGGGEAFF. The DNA for the CDR3 is TGTGCCAGCACAGCAGGGGGCGGTGAAGCTTTCTTT.

The chain employs TRBV9 and TRBJ2-5, with D possibly TRBD2 on 6 matching bases. Germline V CDR1 and CDR2: SGDLS, YYNGEE. The CDR3 length is 16 residues. Trimming shortened V by 2 bases and J by 5 bases, and 19 bases separated the two germline ends. DNA for the CDR3: TGTGCCAGCAGCGTCCGGACGGGGGTTGGGGGTGAGACCCAGTACTTC. It specifies CASSVRTGVGGETQYF.